The 24 T cell receptor beta chains in this list originate from one sample, sequenced in a study of cytomegalovirus exposure and HLA in healthy donors. The data were produced by immunoSEQ multiplex PCR, yet TCRdb's version contains in-frame clones alone and is incomplete. The repertoire includes fewer than 200,000 clones, roughly 85% of them detected once, and about 16% sits in the top ten. Sequenced sample: PBMCs. Source of these receptors: a man aged 18 to 29 in good health and CMV-seropositive.

This clone was counted a few times. Other DNA sequences within the sample encode an identical CDR3. The chain has TRBV5-1 and TRBJ1-3, with a weak D call TRBD1 (5 bases). Germline V CDR1 and CDR2: SGHRS, YFSETQ. CDR3 size: 14 residues. Trimming shortened V by 4 bases and J by 2 bases, and 10 bases separated the two germline ends. CDR3 DNA: TGCGCCAGCAGCATTCAGGGTACTGGAAACACCATATATTTT. Translation gives CASSIQGTGNTIYF.

The chain employs TRBV6-5 and TRBJ2-7, with 7 nucleotides matching TRBD2. V lost 9 bases and J lost 3; bases outside the gene matches: 2. This CDR3 comprises 11 residues. Per the germline V gene, CDR1 is MNHEY and CDR2 is SVGAGI. The CDR3, as DNA: TGTGCCAGTACGGGAGGCTACGAGCAGTACTTC. Translating it yields CASTGGYEQYF.

The chain uses TRBV13 and TRBJ2-7; the match to TRBD2 covers 9 bases. This CDR3 region has 15 residues. V trimming: 5 bases; J trimming: 0 bases; junction bases outside the gene matches: 5. Germline assignment: CDR1 PRHDT and CDR2 FYEKMQ (reference sequence). The CDR3 is CASSGRLAASYEQYF. CDR3 sequence (DNA): TGTGCCAGCAGCGGACGACTAGCGGCCTCCTACGAGCAGTACTTC.

V and J are TRBV11-2 and TRBJ1-6; no firm D call. The CDR3 consists of 12 residues. From germline, CDR1 is SGHAT and CDR2 FQNNGV. V lost 5 bases, J lost 7 bases, and 6 bases lay in between. The CDR3 is CASSPGNSPLHF. In nucleotides, the CDR3 is TGTGCCAGCAGCCCGGGAAATTCACCCCTCCACTTT.

The chain joins TRBV15 to TRBJ2-7, with 11 bases identical to TRBD1. The germline V gene has CDR1 LNHNV and CDR2 YYDKDF (reference sequence). Losses at the gene ends were 3 bases for V and 3 bases for J; bases not matched to a gene: 4. This CDR3 is 15 amino acids long. In DNA, the CDR3 is TGTGCCACCAGCAGGGGTGGGACAGGGGGCTACGAGCAGTACTTC. As protein: CATSRGGTGGYEQYF. Full variable domain (missing parts from reference TRBV15 and TRBJ2-7): DAMVIQNPRYQVTQFGKPVTLSCSQTLNHNVMYWYQQKSSQAPKLLFHYYDKDFNNEADTPDNFQSRRPNTSFCFLDIRSPGLGDTAMYLCATSRGGTGGYEQYFGPGTRLTVT.

The rearrangement uses TRBV5-6 and TRBJ1-1; D is unresolved. The CDR3 loop spans 13 amino acids. V gave up 6 bases and J gave up 1 base, with 10 bases separating them. Per the germline V gene, CDR1 is SGHDT and CDR2 is YYEEEE. The CDR3 DNA is TGTGCCAGCACCTTTGCGGGGAACACTGAAGCTTTCTTT. It codes for CASTFAGNTEAFF. Full variable domain (outside the CDR3, taken from reference TRBV5-6 and TRBJ1-1): DAGVTQSPTHLIKTRGQQVTLRCSPKSGHDTVSWYQQALGQGPQFIFQYYEEEERQRGNFPDRFSGHQFPNYSSELNVNALLLGDSALYLCASTFAGNTEAFFGQGTRLTVV.

The rearrangement uses TRBV30 and TRBJ2-1, with D possibly matching TRBD1 (5 bases). V lost 0 bases to trimming and J lost 9 bases, with 12 bases between them. The germline CDR1 and CDR2 sequences are GTSNPN and SVGIG (reference sequence). There are 13 residues in the CDR3. The CDR3 DNA sequence: TGTGCCTGGAGTGTAGGGGAAAGGACTGAGCAGTTCTTC. Its protein is CAWSVGERTEQFF. Combining the CDR3 with reference TRBV30 and TRBJ2-1 gives the whole variable domain SQTIHQWPATLVQPVGSPLSLECTVEGTSNPNLYWYRQAAGRGLQLLFYSVGIGQISSEVPQNLSASRPQDRQFILSSKKLLLSDSGFYLCAWSVGERTEQFFGPGTRLTVL.

The V call is TRBV7-2, the J call TRBJ2-1; the D gene is possibly TRBD1 (5 bases). The CDR3 length is 11 residues. CDR1 and CDR2 from the germline V gene are SGHTA and FQGNSA. With 7 bases removed from V and 12 bases from J, the gap between germline ends came to 13 bases. The DNA for the CDR3 is TGTGCCAGCACCCCAGGGTCTTGGCAGTTCTTC. This codes for CASTPGSWQFF.

V is TRBV28 and J is TRBJ2-5, with D possibly TRBD2 on 6 matching bases. The CDR3 loop spans 16 amino acids. V shed 4 bases and J shed 5 bases, with 20 bases lying between them. Germline V gene data show CDR1 as MDHEN and CDR2 as SYDVKM. CDR3 protein: CASSSIGVGGGETQYF. CDR3 coding DNA: TGTGCCAGCAGTTCCATCGGCGTGGGGGGAGGCGAGACCCAGTACTTC. Based on the CDR3 plus reference TRBV28 and TRBJ2-5, the full variable domain is DVKVTQSSRYLVKRTGEKVFLECVQDMDHENMFWYRQDPGLGLRLIYFSYDVKMKEKGDIPEGYSVSREKKERFSLILESASTNQTSMYLCASSSIGVGGGETQYFGPGTRLLVL.

This chain uses TRBV19 with TRBJ2-2; D possibly corresponds to TRBD1 (6 bases). CDR1 is LNHDA and CDR2 is SQIVND in the germline V gene (reference sequence). The CDR3 is 14 amino acids. V was trimmed by 9 bases and J by 4 bases, leaving 15 bases between them. The DNA of the CDR3 is TGTGCCAGCACCGCCAGGGGCCTCACCGGGGAGCTGTTTTTT. Encoded protein: CASTARGLTGELFF.

This rearrangement joins TRBV11-1 to TRBJ2-2, with TRBD1 matching over 7 bases. Looked up from germline, CDR1 is SGHAT and CDR2 is FQDESV (reference sequence). The CDR3 has 15 amino acids. V was pared by 5 bases and J by 6 bases, with 9 bases of the junction left unmatched. The CDR3 bases are TGTGCCAGCAGCCTATACAGGGGAGAGGCCGGGGAGCTGTTTTTT. Amino acid sequence: CASSLYRGEAGELFF.

The chain links TRBV6-5 to TRBJ1-5; no clear D. Germline assignment: CDR1 MNHEY and CDR2 SVGAGI. The ends were cut back, 8 bases at V and 3 bases at J, with 17 bases in the middle. This CDR3 comprises 15 residues. The CDR3 region is CASSTSGDTNQPQHF. The DNA for the CDR3 is TGTGCCAGCTCAACTAGTGGGGATACCAATCAGCCCCAGCATTTT.

The rearrangement uses TRBV27 and TRBJ1-1; D not resolved. V shed 0 bases and J shed 1 base, with 18 bases lying between them. Germline loops: CDR1 MNHEY, CDR2 SMNVEV (reference sequence). The CDR3 has 18 amino acids. CDR3 loop: CASSLSGLGRQKNTEAFF. The CDR3 DNA reads as TGTGCCAGCAGTTTATCTGGCCTAGGCCGGCAAAAGAACACTGAAGCTTTCTTT.

The J gene is TRBJ2-1, the V gene TRBV27, with 7 bases fitting TRBD2. The CDR3 runs 13 residues. Unmatched junction bases numbered 3, after V lost 3 bases and J lost 7 bases. The germline V gene has CDR1 MNHEY and CDR2 SMNVEV (reference sequence). The CDR3 nucleotides read TGTGCCAGCAGTTTGGGAGGGTTGAATGAGCAGTTCTTC. Translated, it gives CASSLGGLNEQFF.

This clone was seen just once. This chain uses TRBV11-2 with TRBJ2-5; 8 bases align to TRBD2. V was pared by 6 bases and J by 7 bases, with 19 bases of the junction left unmatched. This CDR3 has 17 amino acids. Germline V lookup: CDR1 SGHAT, CDR2 FQNNGV. The CDR3 coding sequence is TGTGCCAGCAGTCCTCGGGTTCGGCGGGAGGACCTGGGGACCCAGTACTTC. The encoded protein is CASSPRVRREDLGTQYF.

The chain couples TRBV27 to TRBJ2-3; 8 nucleotides agree with TRBD2. CDR3 length: 16 amino acids. Trimming removed 5 bases from V and 5 bases from J; junction bases left unmatched: 12. CDR1 and CDR2 (germline): MNHEY, SMNVEV (reference sequence). The CDR3 loop is CASSTKRGRRVDTQYF. DNA of the CDR3: TGTGCCAGCAGTACCAAGCGGGGGAGGAGAGTAGATACGCAGTATTTT.

The chain employs TRBV28 and TRBJ1-5; D remains unclear. Trimming cost V 2 bases and J 2 bases, with 10 bases left between them. This CDR3 has 15 residues. Germline V lookup: CDR1 MDHEN, CDR2 SYDVKM. CDR3 amino acids: CASSLEREGNQPQHF. The CDR3 nucleotides read TGTGCCAGCAGTTTAGAGAGGGAGGGCAATCAGCCCCAGCATTTT.

The chain carries TRBV5-4 and TRBJ1-2; TRBD1 is a possible D gene (6 bases). Trimming left V 4 bases short and J 3 bases short, with 13 bases between. The CDR3 is 14 residues long. Germline V gene data show CDR1 as SGHNT and CDR2 as YYREEE (reference sequence). The CDR3 nucleotides are TGTGCCAGCAGCGGACAGTTAGACGACTATGGCTACACCTTC. Translated, it gives CASSGQLDDYGYTF.

This clone showed up just a few times. Distinct nucleotide sequences in the sample also encode this CDR3. This chain links TRBV5-1 with TRBJ1-2; a weak D match, TRBD1 (5 bases). Trimming pared 0 bases from V and 3 bases from J, leaving 9 bases between. The germline V gene encodes CDR1 SGHRS and CDR2 YFSETQ. The CDR3 has 14 residues. DNA of the CDR3: TGCGCCAGCAGCTTGGCGGGGGGAGACTATGGCTACACCTTC. It specifies CASSLAGGDYGYTF.

The DNA of the CDR3 is TGTGCCAGCTCACCCAGCCCGGGACTACCTACCGAGCAGTACTTC. Its translation is CASSPSPGLPTEQYF. The chain uses TRBV18 and TRBJ2-7, with 7 bases identical to TRBD2. The V and J ends lost 3 bases and 6 bases, in that order; junction bases with no gene match: 11. CDR3 size: 15 residues. CDR1 and CDR2 from the germline V gene are KGHSH and LQKENI.

V is TRBV27 and J is TRBJ2-7, with 13 bases aligning to TRBD2. CDR1 MNHEY and CDR2 SMNVEV come from the germline V gene (reference sequence). The ends lost 5 bases at V and 0 bases at J; junction bases unmatched: 16. The CDR3 spans 20 residues. CDR3 loop: CASSPSRTSGRGWGSYEQYF. Here the CDR3 DNA reads TGTGCCAGCAGTCCGTCCAGGACTAGCGGGAGAGGGTGGGGCTCCTACGAGCAGTACTTC.

This clone was recorded a few times. This sequence joins TRBV6-6 and TRBJ2-7; unclear D gene. This CDR3 is built from 11 residues. Germline V gene data show CDR1 as MNHNY and CDR2 as SVGAGI (reference sequence). V lost 8 bases and J lost 2, with 7 bases in between. CDR3 coding DNA: TGTGCCAGCTCTTCCGCCTACGAGCAGTACTTC. Its translation is CASSSAYEQYF.

V usage is TRBV27 and J usage is TRBJ1-2; possibly TRBD1 for D (6 bases). V dropped 5 bases and J dropped 7 bases, with 26 bases sitting between them. CDR3 size: 17 residues. Germline loops: CDR1 MNHEY, CDR2 SMNVEV (reference sequence). CDR3 sequence reads: CASSRGLPDRSISGYTF. The CDR3 nucleotides are TGTGCCAGCAGTCGTGGGCTCCCTGACAGGTCGATTAGTGGCTACACCTTC.

This clone was seen only once. This chain joins TRBV28 and TRBJ1-2; TRBD1 is a possible D gene (6 bases). Germline CDR1 reads MDHEN; CDR2 reads SYDVKM. The CDR3 consists of 12 residues. V lost 10 bases, J lost 6 bases, and 15 bases lay in between. CDR3 in DNA: TGTGCCACCCCAGGGGAAGGCCATGGCTACACCTTC. Its protein product is CATPGEGHGYTF.